This TCR beta chain was sequenced for a study of monozygotic twins with inflammatory bowel disease. TCRdb reprocessed the 5' RACE reads and keeps a single row for each CDR3 protein, giving no DNA. The sample is made up of about 450,000 distinct CDR3 sequences, and the top ten hold approximately 2.4% of it. This CDR3 comprises 15 residues. The germline V gene encodes CDR1 SGHTA and CDR2 FQGNSA. The chain is built from TRBV7-2 and TRBJ2-7. The origin of this receptor is a human donor with ulcerative colitis or Crohn's disease, or a healthy co-twin of an affected twin (not recorded which). The sequenced material came from blood. CDR3 region: CASSFKADSSYEQYF.